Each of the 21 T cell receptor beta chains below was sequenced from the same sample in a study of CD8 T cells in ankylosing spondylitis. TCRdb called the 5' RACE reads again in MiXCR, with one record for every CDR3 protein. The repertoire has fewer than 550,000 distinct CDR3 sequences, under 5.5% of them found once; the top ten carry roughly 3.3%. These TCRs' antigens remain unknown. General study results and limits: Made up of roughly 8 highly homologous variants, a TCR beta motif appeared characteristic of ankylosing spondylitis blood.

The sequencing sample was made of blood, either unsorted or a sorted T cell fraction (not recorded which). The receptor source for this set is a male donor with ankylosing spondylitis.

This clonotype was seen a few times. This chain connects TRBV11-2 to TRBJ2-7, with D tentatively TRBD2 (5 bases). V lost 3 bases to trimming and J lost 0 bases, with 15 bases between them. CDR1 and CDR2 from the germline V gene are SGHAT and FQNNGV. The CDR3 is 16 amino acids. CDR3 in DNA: TGTGCCAGCAGCTTTACGAGCGGCAAGAGCTCCTACGAGCAGTACTTC. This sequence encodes CASSFTSGKSSYEQYF.

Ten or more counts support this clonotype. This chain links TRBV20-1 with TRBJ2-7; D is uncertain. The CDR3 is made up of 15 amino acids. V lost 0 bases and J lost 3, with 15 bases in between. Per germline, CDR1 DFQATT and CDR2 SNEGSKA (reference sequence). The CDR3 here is CSARDLNRGGYEQYF. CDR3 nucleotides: TGCAGTGCTAGAGATTTGAATCGTGGCGGCTACGAGCAGTACTTC.

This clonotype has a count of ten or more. CDR3 sequence: CASSQDTGDAFF. The CDR3 bases are TGCGCCAGCAGCCAAGATACAGGGGACGCTTTCTTT. The chain has TRBV4-3 and TRBJ1-1, with 7 bases matching TRBD1. Germline assignment: CDR1 LGHNA and CDR2 YSLEER. The CDR3 sequence is 12 residues long. V gave up 0 bases and J gave up 11 bases; unmatched junction bases: 3.

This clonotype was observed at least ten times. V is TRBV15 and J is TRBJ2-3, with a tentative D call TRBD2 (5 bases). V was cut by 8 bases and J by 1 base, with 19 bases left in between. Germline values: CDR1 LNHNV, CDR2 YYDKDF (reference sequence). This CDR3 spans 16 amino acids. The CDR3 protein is CATAERLSVGTDTQYF. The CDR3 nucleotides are TGTGCCACCGCCGAGCGGCTCTCCGTCGGCACAGATACGCAGTATTTT.

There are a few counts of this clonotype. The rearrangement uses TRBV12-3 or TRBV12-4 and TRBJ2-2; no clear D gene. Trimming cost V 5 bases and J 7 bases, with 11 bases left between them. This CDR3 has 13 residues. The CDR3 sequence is CASSATLGGELFF. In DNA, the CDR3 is TGTGCCAGCAGTGCAACCTTGGGCGGGGAGCTGTTTTTT.

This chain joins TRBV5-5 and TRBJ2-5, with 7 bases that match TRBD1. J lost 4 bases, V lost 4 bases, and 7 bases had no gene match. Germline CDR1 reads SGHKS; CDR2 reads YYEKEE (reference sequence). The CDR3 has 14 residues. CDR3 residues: CASSPTGTVETQYF. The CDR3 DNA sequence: TGTGCCAGCAGCCCGACAGGGACGGTAGAGACCCAGTACTTC. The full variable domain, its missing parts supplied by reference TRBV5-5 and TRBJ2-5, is DAGVTQSPTHLIKTRGQQVTLRCSPISGHKSVSWYQQVLGQGPQFIFQYYEKEERGRGNFPDRFSARQFPNYSSELNVNALLLGDSALYLCASSPTGTVETQYFGPGTRLLVL.

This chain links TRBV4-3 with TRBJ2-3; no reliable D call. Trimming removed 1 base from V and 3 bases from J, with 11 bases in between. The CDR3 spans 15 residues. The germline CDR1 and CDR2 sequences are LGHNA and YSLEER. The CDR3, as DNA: TGCGCCAGCAGCCAAGTGGTCTTAATGACAGATACGCAGTATTTT. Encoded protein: CASSQVVLMTDTQYF.

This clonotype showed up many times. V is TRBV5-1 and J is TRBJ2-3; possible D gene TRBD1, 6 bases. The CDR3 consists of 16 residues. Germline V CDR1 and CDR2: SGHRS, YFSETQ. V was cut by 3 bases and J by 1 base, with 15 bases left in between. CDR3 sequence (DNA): TGCGCCAGCAGCTCACTGGACAGTCCGGGCACAGATACGCAGTATTTT. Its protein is CASSSLDSPGTDTQYF.

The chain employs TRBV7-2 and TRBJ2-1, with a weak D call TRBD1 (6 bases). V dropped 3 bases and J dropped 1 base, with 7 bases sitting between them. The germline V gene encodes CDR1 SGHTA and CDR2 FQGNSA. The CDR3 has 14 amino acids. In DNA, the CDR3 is TGTGCCAGCAGCTTGGGACATTCCTACAATGAGCAGTTCTTC. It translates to CASSLGHSYNEQFF.

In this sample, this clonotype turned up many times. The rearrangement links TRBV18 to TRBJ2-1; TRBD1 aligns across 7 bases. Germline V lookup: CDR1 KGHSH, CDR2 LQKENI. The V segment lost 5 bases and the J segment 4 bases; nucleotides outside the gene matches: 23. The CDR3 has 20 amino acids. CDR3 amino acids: CASSGRPGQSSPRWYNEQFF. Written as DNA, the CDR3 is TGTGCCAGCTCAGGACGGCCGGGACAGTCTTCCCCGCGCTGGTACAATGAGCAGTTCTTC.

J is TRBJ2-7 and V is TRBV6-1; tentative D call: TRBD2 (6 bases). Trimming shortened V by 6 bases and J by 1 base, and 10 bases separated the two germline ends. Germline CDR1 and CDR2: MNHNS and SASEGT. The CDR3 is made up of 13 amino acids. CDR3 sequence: CASRASESYEQYF. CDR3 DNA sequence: TGTGCCAGCAGAGCTAGCGAGTCCTACGAGCAGTACTTC.

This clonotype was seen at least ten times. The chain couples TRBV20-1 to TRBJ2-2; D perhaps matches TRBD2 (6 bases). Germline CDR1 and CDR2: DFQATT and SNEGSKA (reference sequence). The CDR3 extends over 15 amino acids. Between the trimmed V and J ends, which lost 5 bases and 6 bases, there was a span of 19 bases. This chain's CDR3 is CSALIYGSQSGELFF. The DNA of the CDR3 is TGCAGTGCTCTCATATACGGGAGTCAGTCCGGGGAGCTGTTTTTT.

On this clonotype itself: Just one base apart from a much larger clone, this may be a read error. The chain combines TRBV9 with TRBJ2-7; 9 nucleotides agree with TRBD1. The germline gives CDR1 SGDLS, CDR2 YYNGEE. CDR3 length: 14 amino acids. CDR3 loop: CARSTGQGGYEQYF. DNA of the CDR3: TGTGCCCGCAGCACGGGACAGGGAGGCTACGAGCAGTACTTC. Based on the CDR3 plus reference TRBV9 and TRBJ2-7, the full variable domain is DSGVTQTPKHLITATGQRVTLRCSPRSGDLSVYWYQQSLDQGLQFLIQYYNGEERAKGNILERFSAQQFPDLHSELNLSSLELGDSALYFCARSTGQGGYEQYFGPGTRLTVT.

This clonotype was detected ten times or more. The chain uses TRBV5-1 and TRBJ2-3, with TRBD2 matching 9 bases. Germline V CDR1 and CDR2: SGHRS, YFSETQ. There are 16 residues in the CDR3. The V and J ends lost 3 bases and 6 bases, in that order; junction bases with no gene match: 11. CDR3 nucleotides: TGCGCCAGCAGCTCTCTGGGGGAACTAGCGGGTGATACGCAGTATTTT. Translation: CASSSLGELAGDTQYF.

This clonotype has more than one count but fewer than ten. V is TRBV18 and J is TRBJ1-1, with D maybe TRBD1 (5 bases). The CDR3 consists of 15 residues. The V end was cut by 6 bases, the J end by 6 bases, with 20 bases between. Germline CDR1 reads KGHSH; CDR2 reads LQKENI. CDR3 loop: CASSPQRLLGPEAFF. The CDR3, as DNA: TGTGCCAGCTCCCCTCAAAGACTTTTGGGACCTGAAGCTTTCTTT.

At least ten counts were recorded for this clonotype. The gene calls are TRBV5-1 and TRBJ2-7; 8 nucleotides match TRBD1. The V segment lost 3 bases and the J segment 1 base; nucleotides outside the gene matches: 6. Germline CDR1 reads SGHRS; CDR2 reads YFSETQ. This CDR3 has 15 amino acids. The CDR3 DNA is TGCGCCAGCAGCTGGGACAGGAGTCGGTCCTACGAGCAGTACTTC. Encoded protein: CASSWDRSRSYEQYF.

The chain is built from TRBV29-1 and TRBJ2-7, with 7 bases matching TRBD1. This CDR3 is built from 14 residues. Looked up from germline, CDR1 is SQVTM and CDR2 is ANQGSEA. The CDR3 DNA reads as TGCAGTGTCCGCCTAGACAGGGCCTCCTACGAGCAGTACTTC. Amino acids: CSVRLDRASYEQYF.

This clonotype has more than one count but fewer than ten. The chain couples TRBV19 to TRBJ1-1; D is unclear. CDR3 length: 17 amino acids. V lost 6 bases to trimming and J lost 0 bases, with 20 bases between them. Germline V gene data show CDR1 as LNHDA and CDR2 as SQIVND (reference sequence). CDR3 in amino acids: CASSPHEARGLNTEAFF. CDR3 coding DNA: TGTGCCAGTAGCCCCCACGAAGCGAGAGGATTGAACACTGAAGCTTTCTTT.

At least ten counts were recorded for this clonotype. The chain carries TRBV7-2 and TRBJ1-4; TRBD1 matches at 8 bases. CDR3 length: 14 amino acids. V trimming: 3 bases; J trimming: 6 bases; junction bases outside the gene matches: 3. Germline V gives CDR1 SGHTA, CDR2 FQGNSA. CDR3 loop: CASSFDRGDEKLFF. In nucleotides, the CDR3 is TGTGCCAGCAGCTTTGACAGGGGTGATGAAAAACTGTTTTTT.

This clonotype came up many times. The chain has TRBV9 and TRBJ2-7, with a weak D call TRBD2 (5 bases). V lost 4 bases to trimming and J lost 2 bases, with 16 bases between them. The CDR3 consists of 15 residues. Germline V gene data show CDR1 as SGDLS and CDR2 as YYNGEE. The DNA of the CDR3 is TGTGCCAGCAGCAAAACCGGGGTCTTCACCTACGAGCAGTACTTC. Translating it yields CASSKTGVFTYEQYF.

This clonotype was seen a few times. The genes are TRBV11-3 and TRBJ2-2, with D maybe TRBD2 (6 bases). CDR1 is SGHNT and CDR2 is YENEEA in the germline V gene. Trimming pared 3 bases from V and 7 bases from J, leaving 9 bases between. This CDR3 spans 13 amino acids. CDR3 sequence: CASSFGSGGELFF. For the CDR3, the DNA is TGTGCCAGCAGCTTCGGGAGCGGCGGGGAGCTGTTTTTT. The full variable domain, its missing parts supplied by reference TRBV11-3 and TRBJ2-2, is EAGVVQSPRYKIIEKKQPVAFWCNPISGHNTLYWYLQNLGQGPELLIRYENEEAVDDSQLPKDRFSAERLKGVDSTLKIQPAELGDSAVYLCASSFGSGGELFFGEGSRLTVL.